This T cell receptor beta chain was sequenced for a study of OX40 agonist ivuxolimab in advanced cancers. Notes on the research overall: Ivuxolimab, which targeted the costimulatory receptor OX40 (CD134), was an agonistic, fully human IgG2 monoclonal antibody. The paper covers the monotherapy dose-escalation part of the phase I ivuxolimab trial, which included N of about 50 patients. Among the roughly 50 dose-escalation patients, around 19 had hepatocellular carcinoma, about 15 melanoma, 9 renal cell carcinoma and 9 head and neck cancer. Intravenous ivuxolimab was administered to patients every 2 weeks at six dose levels: 0.01, 0.1, 0.3, 1.5, 3 and 10 mg/kg. The purpose of peripheral TCRbeta sequencing was to test whether ivuxolimab changed TCR sequence diversity and led to clonal T-cell expansion. Partial responses occurred in three dose-escalation patients: two with cutaneous melanoma and one with hepatocellular carcinoma. In the dose-escalation cohort, 70% to 90% of patients were male, and the mean age was 60 years with a range of roughly 23 to 79. Prior anti-PD-1, anti-PD-L1 or anti-CTLA-4 therapy was permitted, and 30% to 50% of dose-escalation patients had received checkpoint inhibitors.

Points on this clone: What this receptor recognizes is not known. Nothing much larger sits one base from this clone, and base qualities are not available.

To sequence the TCRbeta CDR3 region, genomic DNA was isolated from the sorted cells. TCRbeta CDR3 regions were sequenced using the immunoSEQ Assay. TCRdb stores this immuneACCESS table with in-frame sequences only. Part of the clones is absent; in the studies checked, under half of the shortfall reflects unresolved V genes, and no reason is known for the rest. A total of 40,000 to 55,000 clones appear in this sample, around 90% of them only once. The ten most abundant clones make up 3.4% of the sample. General conclusions and limits of the study: On average, CD8+ T cells showed more expanded clones than CD4+ T cells after ivuxolimab. At doses from 0.1 to 3.0 mg/kg, clonal expansion was seen in both CD4+ and CD8+ blood T cells between baseline and week 6. In the 0.1-3.0 mg/kg groups, partial responders were among the patients with the lowest normalized peripheral clonal expansion, particularly in CD8+ T cells. Which antigens the clonally expanded peripheral T cells were specific for was not determined. Low levels of normalized T-cell clonal expansion were also seen in some patients who did not respond.

Patients with autoimmune disease history or receiving systemic immunosuppression were excluded from the trial. In every dose cohort, peripheral blood was drawn for TCR sequencing at baseline, cycle 4 day 1, and cycle 7 day 1. The samples were drawn from a first-in-human, open-label, multicenter phase I dose-escalation trial of ivuxolimab. The trial enrolled adults with locally advanced or metastatic head and neck squamous cell, hepatocellular, melanoma or renal cell carcinoma. Before TCR sequencing, CD4+ T cells and CD8+ T cells from peripheral blood were sorted into separate populations. The germline ends are 7 bases apart after V is trimmed by 2 bases and J by 11 bases. Via the germline V gene (reference sequence), CDR1 is GTSNPN and CDR2 SVGIG. Spanning cysteine to phenylalanine, the CDR3 consists of 11 amino acids. Only CDR3 DNA is held: 33 bases, read in frame from base 1.

The sequence was obtained from an adult with an advanced solid tumor such as melanoma, head and neck, liver or kidney cancer. Rearrangement joined TRBV30 to TRBJ1-6, with no D gene named confidently. The sequenced sample was CD4+ or CD8+ T cells sorted from blood, obtained in a trial of the OX40 agonist ivuxolimab. The CDR3 is CAWSQMTPLHF. Read as DNA, the sequence is TGTGCCTGGAGTCAGATGACACCCCTCCACTTT.